What follows are 9 T cell receptor beta chains derived from one specimen sequenced in a study of control samples from healthy donors and cancer patients. Repertoires were generated with immunoSEQ multiplex PCR, while TCRdb's copy carries only in-frame clones and drops some. Among 100,000 or so clones listed, 90% to 95% were seen once. Sequencing was performed on blood. These receptors all stem from a woman in her 30s in good health.

V and J are TRBV25-1 and TRBJ2-2, with D uncertain. The CDR3 spans 13 residues. Per germline, CDR1 MGHDK and CDR2 SYGVNS. The V and J ends lost 5 bases and 4 bases respectively, with 8 bases between them. As DNA, the CDR3 is TGTGCCAGCAGTTCGGGTCCCACCGGGGAGCTGTTTTTT. It yields the protein CASSSGPTGELFF.

V usage is TRBV9 and J usage is TRBJ1-3, with TRBD1 identical over 9 bases. With 5 bases clipped from V and 0 bases from J, the junction kept 6 bases outside the gene matches. This CDR3 is 16 amino acids long. Germline V lookup: CDR1 SGDLS, CDR2 YYNGEE. CDR3 DNA: TGTGCCAGCAGTCTGACAGGGGGAGACTCTGGAAACACCATATATTTT. Its protein is CASSLTGGDSGNTIYF.

The chain couples TRBV5-1 to TRBJ1-1; D remains unclear. This CDR3 contains 14 residues. The germline gives CDR1 SGHRS, CDR2 YFSETQ. V was pared by 5 bases and J by 1 base, with 12 bases between. The CDR3 protein is CASRSRATNTEAFF. The CDR3 bases are TGCGCCAGCAGATCTCGGGCCACGAACACTGAAGCTTTCTTT.

CDR3 sequence: CASTRTPGQASYEQYF. The CDR3 nucleotides are TGTGCCAGCACCCGAACTCCGGGACAGGCCTCCTACGAGCAGTACTTC. The genes are TRBV2 and TRBJ2-7; 8 positions agree with TRBD1. The germline V gene encodes CDR1 SNHLY and CDR2 FYNNEI. The trim removed 7 bases at V and 0 bases at J, leaving 11 bases unmatched. The CDR3 is 16 residues long.

This chain links TRBV7-2 with TRBJ2-1; D may be TRBD2 (5 bases). The germline CDR1 and CDR2 sequences are SGHTA and FQGNSA. The V end was cut by 3 bases, the J end by 7 bases, with 10 bases between. The CDR3 has 13 amino acids. The CDR3 here is CASSFFGLNEQFF. CDR3 coding DNA: TGTGCCAGCAGCTTCTTCGGACTTAATGAGCAGTTCTTC.

This chain joins TRBV6-5 and TRBJ2-4; D is tentatively TRBD1 or TRBD2 (5 bases each). V shed 2 bases and J shed 5 bases, with 10 bases lying between them. The germline V gene has CDR1 MNHEY and CDR2 SVGAGI. CDR3 length equals 14 residues. In nucleotides, the CDR3 is TGTGCCAGCAGTTACAGGGTGGGGGAAAACATTCAGTACTTC. Translated: CASSYRVGENIQYF.

The chain uses TRBV5-6 and TRBJ1-5; D is perhaps TRBD1 (5 bases). Germline CDR1 reads SGHDT; CDR2 reads YYEEEE. There are 12 residues in the CDR3. V was trimmed by 1 base and J by 11 bases, leaving 10 bases between them. The CDR3 is CASSLLEGAQHF. Written as DNA, the CDR3 is TGTGCCAGCAGCTTGTTGGAAGGGGCCCAGCATTTT.

The rearrangement joins TRBV18 to TRBJ1-4, with TRBD1 matching 9 bases. CDR1 and CDR2 (germline): KGHSH, LQKENI. Germline trimming cut 3 bases from V and 4 bases from J; bases unmatched to any gene: 3. This CDR3 has 15 amino acids. The CDR3 loop reads CASSPQGQGNEKLFF. The CDR3 DNA follows: TGTGCCAGCTCACCTCAGGGACAGGGTAATGAAAAACTGTTTTTT.

The chain carries TRBV6-5 and TRBJ1-1; 7 nucleotides agree with TRBD1. The V gene's germline CDR1 is MNHEY and CDR2 SVGAGI. Trimming removed 4 bases from V and 0 bases from J; junction bases left unmatched: 2. The CDR3 has 14 residues. The CDR3 nucleotides are TGTGCCAGCAGTTTAGACAGGGTGAACACTGAAGCTTTCTTT. Translated, it gives CASSLDRVNTEAFF.